This T cell receptor (beta chain) emerged from a study of T cells after yellow fever vaccination. General study results and limits: FACS-sorted repertoires could contain abundant clonotypes contaminating from the bulk population.

TCRdb reprocessed the 5' RACE reads via MiXCR and lists one record per CDR3 protein. The data hold 65,000 to 70,000 distinct CDR3 sequences, with under 6.5% observed a single time. CDR3 length equals 19 residues. Germline V gene sequence: CDR1 SGHAT, CDR2 FQDESV (reference sequence). Trimming removed 5 bases from V and 0 bases from J; junction bases left unmatched: 17. This clonotype was seen many times. Its antigen is unidentified. The receptor was isolated from a man aged 18 to 35 who received the YFV17D yellow fever vaccine. This specimen consisted of CD4+ T cells sorted from PBMCs, obtained less than 16 days after the first yellow fever vaccination. The V and J genes are TRBV11-1 and TRBJ2-3; TRBD1 aligns across 7 bases. CDR3 nucleotide sequence: TGTGCCAGCAGCAGTTTTAAGTTGAGGACAGGCCCTAGCACAGATACGCAGTATTTT. It codes for CASSSFKLRTGPSTDTQYF.